One and the same sample provided the 23 T cell receptor beta chains below, sequenced in a study of shared clonotypes between healthy human individuals. The table came from immunoSEQ multiplex PCR; TCRdb's copy has only in-frame clones and leaves some out. The sample has about 180,000 clones, 80% to 95% seen once. Input material: naive CD4+ T cells sorted from blood. Subset given: CD45RA+ positively selected. The receptors were gathered from a woman aged 25 to 39 in good health.

CDR3 sequence reads: CSVGRWGQAFF. CDR3 DNA sequence: TGCAGCGTTGGGAGATGGGGACAAGCTTTCTTT. This rearrangement joins TRBV29-1 to TRBJ1-1; a weak D match, TRBD1 (5 bases). Between the trimmed V and J ends, which lost 4 bases and 9 bases, there was a span of 12 bases. The germline gives CDR1 SQVTM, CDR2 ANQGSEA. The CDR3 has 11 amino acids.

A few counts support this clone. The CDR3 bases are TGTGCCAGCAGCTTAGGCGTCTGGGGGAATAGCAATCAGCCCCAGCATTTT. Translated: CASSLGVWGNSNQPQHF. The gene calls are TRBV7-9 and TRBJ1-5, with a possible D match to TRBD1 (5 bases). The CDR3 spans 17 residues. Germline loops: CDR1 SEHNR, CDR2 FQNEAQ (reference sequence). V dropped 1 base and J dropped 0 bases, with 13 bases sitting between them.

CDR3 DNA: TGTGCCAGCAGTGGTGGACAGGGGTACAGGTCGTCCTACGAGCAGTACTTC. Protein sequence: CASSGGQGYRSSYEQYF. V and J are TRBV6-1 and TRBJ2-5; 9 positions agree with TRBD1. Near its end, the DNA agrees better with TRBJ2-7, so the J call may be wrong. Germline V gene lookup returns CDR1 MNHNS and CDR2 SASEGT. This CDR3 has 17 residues.

The chain's CDR3 is CASSLGLMNTEAFF. CDR3 nucleotide sequence: TGTGCCAGCAGTTTGGGGTTAATGAACACTGAAGCTTTCTTT. The chain is built from TRBV28 and TRBJ1-1, with D unresolved. The V gene's germline CDR1 is MDHEN and CDR2 SYDVKM. V shed 3 bases and J shed 0 bases, with 8 bases lying between them. CDR3 length: 14 residues.

The V gene is TRBV5-1, the J gene TRBJ1-5; TRBD1 might be the D (5 bases). Germline V gene sequence: CDR1 SGHRS, CDR2 YFSETQ. V was shortened by 0 bases and J by 2 bases, with 9 bases between the two germline ends. CDR3 length equals 15 residues. Written as DNA, the CDR3 is TGCGCCAGCAGCTTGGCCGCGGGGGGCAATCAGCCCCAGCATTTT. As protein: CASSLAAGGNQPQHF.

The rearrangement uses TRBV15 and TRBJ2-7; D uncertain. V was clipped by 5 bases and J by 5 bases, with 16 bases between them. CDR3 length: 14 amino acids. The germline V gene has CDR1 LNHNV and CDR2 YYDKDF (reference sequence). The CDR3 sequence: CATSLEPVSNEQYF. CDR3 in DNA: TGTGCCACCAGCCTAGAGCCGGTGAGCAACGAGCAGTACTTC. Complete variable domain (other parts from reference TRBV15 and TRBJ2-7): DAMVIQNPRYQVTQFGKPVTLSCSQTLNHNVMYWYQQKSSQAPKLLFHYYDKDFNNEADTPDNFQSRRPNTSFCFLDIRSPGLGDTAMYLCATSLEPVSNEQYFGPGTRLTVT.

This clone was counted once. The chain recombines TRBV7-9 with TRBJ2-5, with D possibly being TRBD2 (5 bases). The CDR3 is made up of 13 amino acids. Germline CDR1 reads SEHNR; CDR2 reads FQNEAQ (reference sequence). V was trimmed by 0 bases and J by 11 bases, leaving 13 bases between them. CDR3 nucleotide sequence: TGTGCCAGCAGCTTAGCCCAATCTGGGGAGCAGTACTTC. It translates to CASSLAQSGEQYF.

The rearrangement links TRBV21-1 to TRBJ2-3. TRBV21-1 is assigned pseudogene status. This CDR3 has 15 amino acids. Written as DNA, the CDR3 is TGTGCCAGCAGCCCCAGTAGGGTACCCCCAGATACGCAGTATTTT. Translated: CASSPSRVPPDTQYF.

In nucleotides, the CDR3 is TGTGCCAGTAGTACAGAAGAGGGAACTAATGAAAAACTGTTTTTT. It codes for CASSTEEGTNEKLFF. The chain joins TRBV19 to TRBJ1-4; D remains ambiguous. Germline V gene sequence: CDR1 LNHDA, CDR2 SQIVND (reference sequence). This CDR3 comprises 15 residues. V was pared by 4 bases and J by 1 base, with 10 bases between. The entire variable domain, with the rest obtained from reference TRBV19 and TRBJ1-4, is as follows: DGGITQSPKYLFRKEGQNVTLSCEQNLNHDAMYWYRQDPGQGLRLIYYSQIVNDFQKGDIAEGYSVSREKKESFPLTVTSAQKNPTAFYLCASSTEEGTNEKLFFGSGTQLSVL.

V and J are TRBV7-2 and TRBJ2-5, with 13 bases lining up with TRBD2. The DNA end is a closer match to TRBJ2-7, so the J assignment may be wrong. Germline values: CDR1 SGHTA, CDR2 FQGNSA. The CDR3 is made up of 19 amino acids. CDR3 loop: CASSDKRTSGRSLSYEQYF. DNA of the CDR3: TGTGCCAGCAGCGATAAGAGGACTAGCGGGAGATCCCTATCCTACGAGCAGTACTTC.

The rearrangement joins TRBV6-6 to TRBJ2-5; the D is unclear. Germline V CDR1 and CDR2: MNHNY, SVGAGI (reference sequence). V was shortened by 3 bases and J by 0 bases, with 2 bases between the two germline ends. The CDR3 consists of 12 residues. CDR3 loop: CASSYNQETQYF. The CDR3 DNA sequence: TGTGCCAGCAGTTATAACCAAGAGACCCAGTACTTC.

V usage is TRBV7-2 and J usage is TRBJ2-7; D not certain. The germline V gene has CDR1 SGHTA and CDR2 FQGNSA. Deletions cut 5 bases from V and 2 bases from J, with 13 bases between. The CDR3 contains 14 residues. CDR3 amino acids: CASSPSRRTYEQYF. CDR3 DNA sequence: TGTGCCAGCAGCCCATCGCGCCGGACCTACGAGCAGTACTTC.

The chain couples TRBV11-2 to TRBJ2-7, with TRBD2 identical over 7 bases. Germline CDR1 is SGHAT and CDR2 is FQNNGV. Trimming took 0 bases from V and 1 from J; bases not matched to a gene: 6. This CDR3 comprises 16 residues. CDR3 DNA: TGTGCCAGCAGCTTAGAAACTAGCGTTCCGTCCTACGAGCAGTACTTC. It translates to CASSLETSVPSYEQYF.

The chain is built from TRBV5-8 and TRBJ1-2, with 7 bases matching TRBD1. Unmatched junction bases numbered 11, after V lost 6 bases and J lost 6 bases. The germline CDR1 and CDR2 sequences are SGHTS and YDEGEE. CDR3 length equals 14 residues. This CDR3 is CASIPGQWSHGYTF. In DNA, the CDR3 is TGTGCCAGCATCCCGGGACAGTGGTCTCATGGCTACACCTTC.

The chain combines TRBV11-3 with TRBJ1-1; D is undetermined. The V end lost 2 bases, the J end lost 1 base, and 5 bases lay between the germline ends. CDR3 size: 13 residues. Germline loops: CDR1 SGHNT, CDR2 YENEEA. CDR3 nucleotide sequence: TGTGCCAGCAGCTTAAGGCAGAACACTGAAGCTTTCTTT. Protein product: CASSLRQNTEAFF.

The CDR3 DNA sequence: TGTGCCAGCTCACAAATTCTGACAGGGGCCTCCTACGAGCAGTACTTC. This translates into CASSQILTGASYEQYF. The chain is built from TRBV18 and TRBJ2-5; 8 nucleotides match TRBD1. The DNA matches TRBJ2-7 better at its end, which makes the J call doubtful. Germline-derived CDR1 and CDR2 are KGHSH and LQKENI. The CDR3 is 16 residues long.

The V and J genes are TRBV30 and TRBJ1-4; tentative D call: TRBD1 (6 bases). CDR1 is GTSNPN and CDR2 is SVGIG in the germline V gene (reference sequence). CDR3 size: 13 residues. Trimming shortened V by 2 bases and J by 5 bases, and 9 bases separated the two germline ends. CDR3: CAWSWGPNEKLFF. CDR3 DNA: TGTGCCTGGAGTTGGGGGCCAAATGAAAAACTGTTTTTT.

V usage is TRBV5-5 and J usage is TRBJ2-7, with D unresolved. V dropped 2 bases and J dropped 0 bases, with 9 bases sitting between them. The CDR3 is 14 residues long. Looked up from germline, CDR1 is SGHKS and CDR2 is YYEKEE (reference sequence). This CDR3 reads CASSLWPSSYEQYF. CDR3 nucleotides: TGTGCCAGCAGCTTATGGCCGAGCTCCTACGAGCAGTACTTC.

The chain recombines TRBV5-1 with TRBJ2-7; D might be TRBD1 (6 bases). Germline values: CDR1 SGHRS, CDR2 YFSETQ. The CDR3 has 16 amino acids. V dropped 5 bases and J dropped 2 bases, with 20 bases sitting between them. The CDR3 here is CASRGSGHQIPYEQYF. The CDR3 bases are TGCGCCAGCAGAGGATCGGGACACCAAATCCCCTACGAGCAGTACTTC.

The V call is TRBV15, the J call TRBJ2-5; TRBD2 agrees at 7 bases. The J call may be wrong; the DNA end is better matched by TRBJ2-7. Germline lookup yields CDR1 LNHNV and CDR2 YYDKDF (reference sequence). The CDR3 length is 18 residues. The CDR3 DNA is TGTGCCACCAGCAGACATCAAAGAGGGGAGGGAATTCTTTACGAGCAGTACTTC. Protein sequence: CATSRHQRGEGILYEQYF.

The rearrangement links TRBV5-1 to TRBJ2-5; 9 bases map to TRBD1. This CDR3 spans 16 amino acids. Germline CDR1 SGHRS, CDR2 YFSETQ. V trimming: 3 bases; J trimming: 5 bases; junction bases outside the gene matches: 11. As DNA, the CDR3 is TGCGCCAGCAGCTCACAGGGGGCTGTGGGTACGGAGACCCAGTACTTC. This translates into CASSSQGAVGTETQYF.

The CDR3 spells CASSPRTQSSGANVLTF. CDR3 sequence (DNA): TGTGCCAGCTCACCACGCACCCAGTCGTCTGGGGCCAACGTCCTGACTTTC. The chain employs TRBV18 and TRBJ2-6; D not certain. The V end lost 1 base, the J end lost 1 base, and 11 bases lay between the germline ends. Germline V gives CDR1 KGHSH, CDR2 LQKENI. The CDR3 has 17 residues.

The chain recombines TRBV6-6 with TRBJ2-2; D uncertain. Trimming stripped 6 bases from V and 1 base from J, with 12 bases between. The CDR3 is 15 amino acids. Germline CDR1 MNHNY, CDR2 SVGAGI (reference sequence). CDR3 DNA: TGTGCCAGCAGACTTCAAACGGGGAACACCGGGGAGCTGTTTTTT. It is translated as CASRLQTGNTGELFF.